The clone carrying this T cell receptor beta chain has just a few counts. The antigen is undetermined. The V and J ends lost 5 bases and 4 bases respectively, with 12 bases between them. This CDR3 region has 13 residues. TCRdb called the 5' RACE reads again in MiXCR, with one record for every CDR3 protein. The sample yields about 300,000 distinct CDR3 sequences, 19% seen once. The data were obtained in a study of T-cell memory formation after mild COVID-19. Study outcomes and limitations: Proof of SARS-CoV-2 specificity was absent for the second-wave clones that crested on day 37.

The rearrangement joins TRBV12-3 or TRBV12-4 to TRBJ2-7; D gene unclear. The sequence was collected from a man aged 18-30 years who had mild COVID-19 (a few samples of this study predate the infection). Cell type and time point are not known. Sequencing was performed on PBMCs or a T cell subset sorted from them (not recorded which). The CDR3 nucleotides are TGTGCCAGCAGTACGACGGAGAGTTACGAGCAGTACTTC. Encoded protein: CASSTTESYEQYF.